Listed below are T cell receptor beta chains from one sample, sequenced in a study of technical replicates of blood from several donors. Repertoires were generated with immunoSEQ multiplex PCR, while TCRdb's copy carries only in-frame clones and drops some. The table lists 77,000 or so clones, roughly 90% of them singletons, with around 0.44% in the top ten. Specimen: T cells isolated from PBMCs. The receptors originated from a human donor in good health. CDR3s include the opening cysteine and the closing phenylalanine or tryptophan. D genes are given only for firm matches.

d_gene	v_gene	CDR3aa
NA	TRBV14	CASSPGTGDEQYF
TRBD1	TRBV29-1	CSVYLQGATEAFF
TRBD1	TRBV25-1	CASSEYGGGTGEGYTF
TRBD2	TRBV15	CATSRDLGGGGEQYF
TRBD2	TRBV6-5	CASIKLAGVPGELFF
TRBD1	TRBV19	CATSATGVSGPDTQYF
NA	TRBV6-1	CASSDNTDTQYF
TRBD1	TRBV19	CASSIDRTGTGDTEAFF
TRBD1	TRBV4-1	CASSLTTGGAYEQYF
NA	TRBV20-1	CSAGAKTAQYF
NA	TRBV30	CAWSGPGTQYF
TRBD2	TRBV14	CASSSIGLALNEQFF
TRBD1	TRBV27	CASRLWTGSNQPQHF
NA	TRBV6-5	CASTPGLREKLFF
NA	TRBV11-2	CASSLDLNQPQHF
TRBD2	TRBV18	CASSGISGDYEQYF
NA	TRBV27	CASSSANTGELFF
TRBD1	TRBV9	CASSVGQGATNEKLFF
NA	TRBV6-5	CASRIAMNTEAFF
TRBD1	TRBV5-5	CASSQRQGSSYEQYF
TRBD2	TRBV10-1	CASSEAGGPYEQYF
NA	TRBV5-1	CASSSTSFSTYEQYF
TRBD2	TRBV5-1	CASSLQASGGNEQFF
NA	TRBV6-1	CASELQTQNTEAFF
NA	TRBV20-1	CSAAATDTQYF
TRBD1	TRBV5-1	CASSLIDRAYEQYF
NA	TRBV5-1	CASSLVSASSYEQYF
NA	TRBV30	CAWSVLFYGYTF
TRBD1	TRBV25-1	CASRDTGTGEDYEKLFF